Included here is one TCR beta chain sequence, with context. The target antigen is unknown. Deletions cut 4 bases from V and 6 bases from J, with 15 bases between. The CDR3 is 14 amino acids. Germline loops: CDR1 MGHDK, CDR2 SYGVNS. The data originate from a study of blood T cells in healthy people across ages. Study results and caveats: Possibly confounding the expanded clonotype changes was the fact that donor CMV status was unknown.

A second about 6 to 11 cycle PCR used barcoded and J-beta primers. TCRdb used MiXCR to reprocess the 5' RACE reads, holding one entry per CDR3 protein. The table has some 700,000 distinct CDR3 sequences, roughly 47% seen once. Material for sequencing was blood. The chain is built from TRBV25-1 and TRBJ1-1; D is undetermined. The clonotype originates from a woman aged 60 to 75 in good health. The CDR3 nucleotides read TGTGCCAGCAGTGGCCGCGCAAGGGTCTCTGAAGCTTTCTTT. Translating it yields CASSGRARVSEAFF.